A single sample gave rise to the 7 T cell receptor beta chains below, sequenced in a study of blood T cells in healthy people across ages. A second 7 to 11 cycle PCR used barcoded and J-beta primers. MiXCR, run by TCRdb on the 5' RACE reads, gives a single entry per CDR3 protein. The sample contains roughly 640,000 distinct CDR3 sequences, around 31% of which appear only once. The material sequenced was blood. The receptors were gathered from an elderly woman in good health.

In its sample, this clonotype was seen a few times. CDR3 residues: CASSPGTSHNEQYF. In DNA, the CDR3 is TGTGCCAGCAGCCCAGGGACATCCCACAATGAGCAGTACTTC. The chain employs TRBV11-3 and TRBJ2-7; D may be TRBD1 (6 bases). Between the trimmed V and J ends, which lost 5 bases and 7 bases, there was a span of 18 bases. The CDR3 has 14 amino acids. In germline, CDR1 is SGHNT, CDR2 YENEEA.

This clonotype has a count of ten or more. V and J are TRBV6-5 and TRBJ2-1, with 8 bases aligning to TRBD1. Per the germline V gene, CDR1 is MNHEY and CDR2 is SVGAGI. The ends lost 8 bases at V and 6 bases at J; junction bases unmatched: 9. CDR3 size: 14 residues. The CDR3 nucleotides are TGTGCCAGCTCCGCAGGGGGCATCGGCAATGAGCAGTTCTTC. It specifies CASSAGGIGNEQFF.

This clonotype was seen at least ten times. The V gene is TRBV12-5, the J gene TRBJ2-7, with 7 bases that match TRBD2. V dropped 1 base and J dropped 0; count of bases not matched to a gene: 3. Germline assignment: CDR1 LGHNT and CDR2 FRNRAP. CDR3 length: 15 residues. CDR3 loop: CASGLGGGASYEQYF. Here the CDR3 DNA reads TGTGCTAGTGGTTTGGGGGGGGGTGCCTCCTACGAGCAGTACTTC.

This clonotype came up many times. The gene calls are TRBV20-1 and TRBJ2-3; TRBD2 matches at 9 bases. V shed 5 bases, J shed 4 bases, and the junction held 7 bases outside the gene matches. Germline V gene lookup returns CDR1 DFQATT and CDR2 SNEGSKA (reference sequence). This CDR3 has 14 residues. The CDR3 reads CSAGRGGLPDTQYF. CDR3 nucleotide sequence: TGCAGTGCTGGGCGGGGGGGCCTCCCAGATACGCAGTATTTT.

The sample holds many counts of this clonotype. The J gene is TRBJ1-1, the V gene TRBV4-2, with D maybe TRBD1 (5 bases). The CDR3 is 18 amino acids. Per the germline V gene, CDR1 is LGHNA and CDR2 is YNFKEQ. Deletions cut 0 bases from V and 1 base from J, with 18 bases between. The CDR3 sequence: CASSQDWRALGGNTEAFF. The CDR3 DNA follows: TGTGCCAGCAGCCAAGATTGGAGGGCCCTCGGGGGGAACACTGAAGCTTTCTTT.

This clonotype was picked up a small number of times. This chain joins TRBV20-1 and TRBJ1-1; D ambiguous. Germline-derived CDR1 and CDR2 are DFQATT and SNEGSKA (reference sequence). The CDR3 totals 12 residues. Trimming shortened V by 6 bases and J by 10 bases, and 18 bases separated the two germline ends. Here the CDR3 reads CSARNMRGGAFF. The CDR3 DNA sequence: TGCAGTGCACGGAACATGCGGGGAGGAGCTTTCTTT.

Regarding this clonotype: A much larger clone differs from this one at a single base, so this may be a read error. The chain joins TRBV2 to TRBJ2-5; D uncertain. Germline V gene sequence: CDR1 SNHLY, CDR2 FYNNEI. This CDR3 region has 10 residues. V lost 6 bases to trimming and J lost 11 bases, with 10 bases between them. In DNA, the CDR3 is TGTGCCAGCAGCCAGCCTGAGCAGTACTTC. It yields the protein CASSQPEQYF.